This T cell receptor (beta chain) emerged from a study of cytomegalovirus exposure and HLA in healthy donors. This CDR3 has 15 amino acids. The V gene's germline CDR1 is MNHEY and CDR2 SMNVEV (reference sequence). V was cut by 5 bases and J by 3 bases, with 15 bases left in between. About this clone itself: Its antigen is unknown.

The PCR was carried out with 60 Vbeta primers and 13 Jbeta primers. This table comes from immunoSEQ multiplex PCR, and its TCRdb copy is limited to in-frame clones, with some not included. The table shows 250,000 to 300,000 clones, with approximately 84% occurring only once. Study results and caveats: Most CMV-associated TCR beta chains were later found to appear HLA-restricted. TCR sequences were mostly rare, though some public TCRs occurred in many donors.

Specimen: PBMCs. The rearrangement joins TRBV27 to TRBJ2-3; D unresolved. This TCR came from a woman aged 40 to 49 in good health and CMV-seropositive. CDR3 region: CASSLSTAGTDTQYF. CDR3 nucleotide sequence: TGTGCCAGCAGTCTCTCGACGGCCGGGACAGATACGCAGTATTTT.